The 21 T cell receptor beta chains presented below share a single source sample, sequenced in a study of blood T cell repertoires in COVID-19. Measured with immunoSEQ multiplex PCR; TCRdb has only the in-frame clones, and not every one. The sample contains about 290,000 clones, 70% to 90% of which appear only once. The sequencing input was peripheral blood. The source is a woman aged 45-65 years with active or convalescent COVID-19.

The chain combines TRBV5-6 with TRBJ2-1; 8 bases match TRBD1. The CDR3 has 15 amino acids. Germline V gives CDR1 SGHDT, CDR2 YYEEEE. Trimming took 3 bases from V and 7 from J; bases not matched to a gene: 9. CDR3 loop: CASSSRTGRKNEQFF. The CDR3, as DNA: TGTGCCAGCAGCTCTAGGACAGGGAGGAAAAATGAGCAGTTCTTC.

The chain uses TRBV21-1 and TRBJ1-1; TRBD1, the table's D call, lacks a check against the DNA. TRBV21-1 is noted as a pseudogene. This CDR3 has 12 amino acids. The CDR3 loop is CASSTSTREAFF. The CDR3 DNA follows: TGTGCCAGCAGTACAAGTACACGTGAAGCTTTCTTT.

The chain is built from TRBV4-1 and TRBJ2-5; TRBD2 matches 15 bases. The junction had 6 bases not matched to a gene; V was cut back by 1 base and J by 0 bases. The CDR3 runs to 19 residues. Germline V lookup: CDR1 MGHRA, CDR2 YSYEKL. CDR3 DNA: TGCGCCAGCAGCCAAGGAGGACTAGCGGGAGGGTCCTACCAAGAGACCCAGTACTTC. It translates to CASSQGGLAGGSYQETQYF.

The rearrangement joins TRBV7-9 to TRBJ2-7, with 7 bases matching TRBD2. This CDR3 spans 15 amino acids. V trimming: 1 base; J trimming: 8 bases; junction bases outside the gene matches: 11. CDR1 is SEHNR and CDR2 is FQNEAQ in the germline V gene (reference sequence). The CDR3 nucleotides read TGTGCCAGCAGCTTAGTAAGCGGGACCACTTTGAAGCAGTACTTC. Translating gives CASSLVSGTTLKQYF.

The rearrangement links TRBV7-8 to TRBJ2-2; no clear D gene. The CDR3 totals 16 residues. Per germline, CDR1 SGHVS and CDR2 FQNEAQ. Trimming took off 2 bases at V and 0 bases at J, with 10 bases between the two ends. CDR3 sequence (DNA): TGTGCCAGCAGCTTAATGCGGCCTACGAACACCGGGGAGCTGTTTTTT. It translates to CASSLMRPTNTGELFF. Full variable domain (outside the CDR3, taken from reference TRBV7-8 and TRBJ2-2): GAGVSQSPRYKVAKRGQDVALRCDPISGHVSLFWYQQALGQGPEFLTYFQNEAQLDKSGLPSDRFFAERPEGSVSTLKIQRTQQEDSAVYLCASSLMRPTNTGELFFGEGSRLTVL.

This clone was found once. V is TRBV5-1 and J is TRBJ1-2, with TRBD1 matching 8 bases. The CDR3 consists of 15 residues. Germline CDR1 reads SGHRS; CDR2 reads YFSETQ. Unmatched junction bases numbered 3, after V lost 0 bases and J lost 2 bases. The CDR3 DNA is TGCGCCAGCAGCTTGGAGGCAGGGGGCAACTATGGCTACACCTTC. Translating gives CASSLEAGGNYGYTF.

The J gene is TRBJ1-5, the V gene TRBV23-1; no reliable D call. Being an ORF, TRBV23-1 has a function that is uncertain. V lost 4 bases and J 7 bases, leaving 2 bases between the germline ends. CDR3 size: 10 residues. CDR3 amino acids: CASSPQPQHF. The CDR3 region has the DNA TGCGCCAGCAGTCCACAGCCCCAGCATTTT.

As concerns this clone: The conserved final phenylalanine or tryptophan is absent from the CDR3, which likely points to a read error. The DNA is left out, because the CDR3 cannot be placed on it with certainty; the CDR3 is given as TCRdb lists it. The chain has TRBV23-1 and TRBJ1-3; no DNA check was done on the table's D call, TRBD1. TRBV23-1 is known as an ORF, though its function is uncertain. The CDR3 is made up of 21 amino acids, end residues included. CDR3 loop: CASSQSRCNLVDPPMGLIRSG.

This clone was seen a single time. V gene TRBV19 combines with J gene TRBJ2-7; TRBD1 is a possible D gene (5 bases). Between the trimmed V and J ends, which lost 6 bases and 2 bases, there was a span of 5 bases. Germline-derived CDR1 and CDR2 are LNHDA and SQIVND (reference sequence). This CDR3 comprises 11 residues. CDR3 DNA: TGTGCCAGTAGAGGGGCCTACGAGCAGTACTTC. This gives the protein CASRGAYEQYF.

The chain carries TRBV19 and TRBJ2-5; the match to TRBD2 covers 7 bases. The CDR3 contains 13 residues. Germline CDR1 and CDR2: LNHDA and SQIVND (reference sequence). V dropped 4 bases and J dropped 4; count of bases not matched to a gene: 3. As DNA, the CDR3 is TGTGCCAGTAGTAGAGGGGAGGGAGAGACCCAGTACTTC. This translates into CASSRGEGETQYF.

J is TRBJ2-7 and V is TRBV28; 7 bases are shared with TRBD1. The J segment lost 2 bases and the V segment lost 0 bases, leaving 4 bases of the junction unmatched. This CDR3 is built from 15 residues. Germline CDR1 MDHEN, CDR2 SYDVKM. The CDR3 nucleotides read TGTGCCAGCAGTTTATGGGGCCAGGGGGCCTACGAGCAGTACTTC. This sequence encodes CASSLWGQGAYEQYF.

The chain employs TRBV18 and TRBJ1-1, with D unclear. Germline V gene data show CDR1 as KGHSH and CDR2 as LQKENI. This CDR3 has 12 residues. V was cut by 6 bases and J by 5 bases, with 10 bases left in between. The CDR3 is CASSRTGTEAFF. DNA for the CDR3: TGTGCCAGCTCGCGAACGGGGACTGAAGCTTTCTTT.

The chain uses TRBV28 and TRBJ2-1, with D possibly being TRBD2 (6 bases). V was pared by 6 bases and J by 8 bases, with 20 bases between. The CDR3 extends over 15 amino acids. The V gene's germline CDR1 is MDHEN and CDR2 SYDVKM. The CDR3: CASSLGPGATDEQFF. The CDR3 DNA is TGTGCCAGCAGCCTAGGGCCGGGAGCCACCGATGAGCAGTTCTTC.

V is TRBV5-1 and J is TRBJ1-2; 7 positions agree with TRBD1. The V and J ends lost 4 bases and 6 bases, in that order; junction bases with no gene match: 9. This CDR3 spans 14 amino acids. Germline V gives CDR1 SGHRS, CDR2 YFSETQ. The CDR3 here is CASSAQTGIDGYTF. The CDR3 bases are TGCGCCAGCAGCGCGCAGACAGGGATCGATGGCTACACCTTC.

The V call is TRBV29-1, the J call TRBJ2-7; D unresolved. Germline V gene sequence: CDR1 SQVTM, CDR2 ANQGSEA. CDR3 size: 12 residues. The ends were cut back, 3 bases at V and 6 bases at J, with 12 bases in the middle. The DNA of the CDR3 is TGCAGCGTTGATCCGGGTATCGCCGAGCAGTACTTC. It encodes CSVDPGIAEQYF.

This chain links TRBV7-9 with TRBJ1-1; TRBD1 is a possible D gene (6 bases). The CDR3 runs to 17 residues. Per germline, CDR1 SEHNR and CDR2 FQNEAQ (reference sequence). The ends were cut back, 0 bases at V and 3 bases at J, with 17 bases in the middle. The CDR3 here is CASSLARQAWGDTEAFF. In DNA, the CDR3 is TGTGCCAGCAGCTTAGCGCGACAGGCCTGGGGCGACACTGAAGCTTTCTTT.

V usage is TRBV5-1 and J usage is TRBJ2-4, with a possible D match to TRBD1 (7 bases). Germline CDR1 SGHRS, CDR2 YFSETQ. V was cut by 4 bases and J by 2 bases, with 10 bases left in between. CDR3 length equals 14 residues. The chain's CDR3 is CASSQGGPKNIQYF. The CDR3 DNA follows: TGCGCCAGCAGCCAGGGGGGCCCCAAAAACATTCAGTACTTC.

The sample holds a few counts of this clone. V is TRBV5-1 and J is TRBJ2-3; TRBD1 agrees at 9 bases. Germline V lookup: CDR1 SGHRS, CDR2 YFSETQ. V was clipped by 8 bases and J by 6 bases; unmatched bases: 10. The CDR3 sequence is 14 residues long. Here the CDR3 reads CASGIQGATDTQYF. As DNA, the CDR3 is TGCGCCAGTGGAATACAGGGGGCTACGGATACGCAGTATTTT.

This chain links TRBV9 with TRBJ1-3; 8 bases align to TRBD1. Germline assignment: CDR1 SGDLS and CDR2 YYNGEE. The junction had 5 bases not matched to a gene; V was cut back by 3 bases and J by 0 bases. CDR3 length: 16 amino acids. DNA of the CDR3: TGTGCCAGCAGCGCGACAGGGGACCTCTCTGGAAACACCATATATTTT. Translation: CASSATGDLSGNTIYF.

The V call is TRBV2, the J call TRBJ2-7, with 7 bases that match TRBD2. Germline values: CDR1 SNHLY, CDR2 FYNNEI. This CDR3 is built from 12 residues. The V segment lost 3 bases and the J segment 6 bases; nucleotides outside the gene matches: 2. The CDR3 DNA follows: TGTGCCAGCAGTGAGGGGGGGTCCGAGCAGTACTTC. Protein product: CASSEGGSEQYF. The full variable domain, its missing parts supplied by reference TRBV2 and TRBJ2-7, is EPEVTQTPSHQVTQMGQEVILRCVPISNHLYFYWYRQILGQKVEFLVSFYNNEISEKSEIFDDQFSVERPDGSNFTLKIRSTKLEDSAMYFCASSEGGSEQYFGPGTRLTVT.

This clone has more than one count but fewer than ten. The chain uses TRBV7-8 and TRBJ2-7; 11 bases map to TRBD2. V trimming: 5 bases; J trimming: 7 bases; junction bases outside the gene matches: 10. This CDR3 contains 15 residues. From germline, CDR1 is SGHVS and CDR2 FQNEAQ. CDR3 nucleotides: TGTGCCAGCAGCCCCTTACTAGCGGGAGTACCTGAGCAGTACTTC. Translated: CASSPLLAGVPEQYF.